Listed here are 8 T cell receptor beta chains from one sample, sequenced in a study of blood T cells in healthy people across ages. Then a second PCR, running about 6 to 11 cycles, was carried out with a sample-barcoded 5' primer and a J-beta primer mix. Using its own MiXCR run on the 5' RACE reads, TCRdb lists one record per CDR3 protein. The table shows just under 550,000 distinct CDR3 sequences, with around 24% occurring only once. The sample also formed part of further work on T cells of mothers and their children.

Sequencing was carried out using blood. The receptors stem from a boy under 18 in good health.

The table lists this clonotype with a few counts. The rearrangement joins TRBV29-1 to TRBJ1-2, with D possibly being TRBD1 (5 bases). The length of the CDR3 is 12 residues. Trimming pared 2 bases from V and 7 bases from J, leaving 11 bases between. Germline CDR1 is SQVTM and CDR2 is ANQGSEA. For the CDR3, the DNA is TGCAGCGTTGAATGGGGCACAGCTGGCTACACCTTC. This translates into CSVEWGTAGYTF.

The chain couples TRBV29-1 to TRBJ2-5; D may match TRBD1 or TRBD2 (5 bases each). The germline CDR1 and CDR2 sequences are SQVTM and ANQGSEA. The CDR3 covers 11 residues. The ends were cut back, 7 bases at V and 5 bases at J, with 11 bases in the middle. The CDR3 sequence: CSALGDETQYF. The DNA for the CDR3 is TGCAGCGCACTAGGGGATGAGACCCAGTACTTC.

This clonotype was seen more than once but under ten times. The chain uses TRBV6-5 and TRBJ1-4, with 7 bases aligning to TRBD1. V shed 4 bases, J shed 8 bases, and the junction held 13 bases outside the gene matches. This CDR3 is 16 amino acids long. The germline gives CDR1 MNHEY, CDR2 SVGAGI. The CDR3 nucleotides read TGTGCCAGCAGTTCAGCAACAGGGGTAGTGGGGGAAAAACTGTTTTTT. Its translation is CASSSATGVVGEKLFF.

This clonotype was observed a handful of times. The chain combines TRBV5-5 with TRBJ2-5; D perhaps matches TRBD2 (6 bases). This CDR3 spans 16 amino acids. Trimming removed 1 base from V and 1 base from J, with 14 bases in between. Germline V lookup: CDR1 SGHKS, CDR2 YYEKEE (reference sequence). The CDR3 here is CASSLFLGRGQETQYF. DNA for the CDR3: TGTGCCAGCAGCTTGTTCCTCGGGCGGGGCCAAGAGACCCAGTACTTC.

The chain employs TRBV27 and TRBJ1-2; TRBD1 agrees at 8 bases. Trimming took 6 bases from V and 4 from J; bases not matched to a gene: 10. The CDR3 has 15 residues. The germline gives CDR1 MNHEY, CDR2 SMNVEV (reference sequence). CDR3 nucleotide sequence: TGTGCCAGCAGCCCTGGAGGACAGGGCCTCTATGGCTACACCTTC. This encodes CASSPGGQGLYGYTF.

The chain joins TRBV4-3 to TRBJ2-1; a weak D match, TRBD2 (5 bases). CDR3 size: 22 residues. Germline V CDR1 and CDR2: LGHNA, YSLEER. Between the trimmed V and J ends, which lost 0 bases and 0 bases, there was a span of 27 bases. DNA of the CDR3: TGCGCCAGCAGCCAAGATCGGGAAAGGAAAGAAACCGACCGTTACTCCTACAATGAGCAGTTCTTC. Translation: CASSQDRERKETDRYSYNEQFF.

The table lists this clonotype with a few counts. This rearrangement joins TRBV6-6 to TRBJ2-1; D is undetermined. The CDR3 totals 12 residues. CDR1 and CDR2 from the germline V gene are MNHNY and SVGAGI (reference sequence). V was pared by 10 bases and J by 0 bases, with 7 bases between. The CDR3 sequence: CATSSSYNEQFF. The CDR3 nucleotides are TGTGCCACATCTAGCTCCTACAATGAGCAGTTCTTC.

The genes are TRBV28 and TRBJ2-7; TRBD1 matches at 11 bases. Germline V lookup: CDR1 MDHEN, CDR2 SYDVKM. The trim removed 2 bases at V and 5 bases at J, leaving 5 bases unmatched. This CDR3 is 15 amino acids long. CDR3 residues: CASSLRDRGSNEQYF. CDR3 in DNA: TGTGCCAGCAGTTTACGGGACAGGGGGTCGAACGAGCAGTACTTC. The full variable domain, its missing parts supplied by reference TRBV28 and TRBJ2-7, is DVKVTQSSRYLVKRTGEKVFLECVQDMDHENMFWYRQDPGLGLRLIYFSYDVKMKEKGDIPEGYSVSREKKERFSLILESASTNQTSMYLCASSLRDRGSNEQYFGPGTRLTVT.